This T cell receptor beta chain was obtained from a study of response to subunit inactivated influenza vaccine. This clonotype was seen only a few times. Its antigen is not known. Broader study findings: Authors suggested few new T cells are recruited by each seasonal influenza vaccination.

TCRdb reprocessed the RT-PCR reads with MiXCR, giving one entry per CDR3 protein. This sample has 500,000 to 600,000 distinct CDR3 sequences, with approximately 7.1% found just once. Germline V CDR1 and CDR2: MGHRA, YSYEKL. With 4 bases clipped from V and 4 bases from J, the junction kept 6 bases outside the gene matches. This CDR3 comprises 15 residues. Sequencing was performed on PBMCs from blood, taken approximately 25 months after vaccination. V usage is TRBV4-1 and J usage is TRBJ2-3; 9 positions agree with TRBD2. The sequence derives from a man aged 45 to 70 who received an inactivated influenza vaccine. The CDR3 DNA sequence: TGCGCCAGCAGCCCTGTAGCGGGAGTCGCAGATACGCAGTATTTT. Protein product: CASSPVAGVADTQYF.